Shown below are 2 T cell receptor beta chains from a single sample sequenced in a study of blood T cell repertoires in COVID-19. The table came from immunoSEQ multiplex PCR; TCRdb's copy has only in-frame clones and leaves some out. The table has approximately 63,000 clones, around 80% seen once. Sample: peripheral blood. The receptors originated from a woman aged 70-85 years with acute or convalescent COVID-19.

In this sample, this clone turned up a few times. This chain joins TRBV27 and TRBJ1-1; 9 positions agree with TRBD1. Germline V gene data show CDR1 as MNHEY and CDR2 as SMNVEV (reference sequence). After removal of 6 bases from V and 5 bases from J, the junction contained 7 bases not matched to a gene. This CDR3 has 14 amino acids. The CDR3 DNA follows: TGTGCCAGCAGGGGACAGGGAGGATGGACTGAAGCTTTCTTT. Its translation: CASRGQGGWTEAFF.

J is TRBJ2-7 and V is TRBV5-8; 7 bases map to TRBD2. Germline values: CDR1 SGHTS, CDR2 YDEGEE. The V gene end was trimmed by 6 bases and the J gene end by 7 bases; junction bases not matched to a gene: 7. CDR3 size: 12 residues. The CDR3 reads CASTTGGWEQYF. The DNA for the CDR3 is TGTGCCAGCACGACCGGGGGGTGGGAGCAGTACTTC.